A selection of T cell receptor beta chains follows, all from one sample in a study of blood T cell repertoires in COVID-19. Generated by immunoSEQ multiplex PCR, the TCRdb table keeps only in-frame clones and is missing some. The sample has 150,000 or so clones; around 78% are singletons. Sequencing was carried out using PBMCs or T cells enriched from blood (not recorded which). These receptors came from a woman between 45 and 60 years old who had recovered from COVID-19. The CDR3 runs from the conserved cysteine through the conserved F or W.

j_gene	v_gene	CDR3aa
TRBJ1-5	TRBV28	CASSFQQRPQHF
TRBJ1-5	TRBV9	CASSPGTWSNQPQHF
TRBJ1-1	TRBV18	CASSPGQGASEAFF
TRBJ1-1	TRBV6-2/TRBV6-3	CASRYGGGNTEAFF
TRBJ1-3	TRBV6-5	CASSPRDRENTIYF
TRBJ1-2	TRBV15	CATRGYEGANYGYTF
TRBJ2-5	TRBV5-1	CASSLGPTRSQETQYF
TRBJ2-3	TRBV25-1	CAGGTSGTDTQYF
TRBJ2-1	TRBV19	CASSAGGTGYNEQFF
TRBJ1-3	TRBV19	CASSGRTGDSLYSGNTIYF
TRBJ1-5	TRBV7-8	CASSPADRADQPQHF
TRBJ2-1	TRBV30	CASSDRDNEQFF
TRBJ2-3	TRBV6-4	CASRGLAGGADTQYF
TRBJ2-5	TRBV6-2/TRBV6-3	CASSYSDRDLYWAQYF
TRBJ1-1	TRBV28	CASLPFRGSFSGTEAFF
TRBJ2-5	TRBV7-2	CASSLGLAGRGGGETQYF
TRBJ2-5	TRBV9	CASSVEGGQETQYF
TRBJ1-1	TRBV7-2	CASSLHPGSDTEAFF
TRBJ1-4	TRBV6-5	CASTVGEGTKKLFF
TRBJ1-2	TRBV6-6	CASRIPGRLNGYTF
TRBJ1-1	TRBV25-1	CASSELQGGAFF
TRBJ2-1	TRBV7-2	CASSTSGRRYNEQFF
TRBJ2-1	TRBV5-1	CASSLAGGPNNEQFF
TRBJ2-3	TRBV9	CASSVSLASTSTDTQYF
TRBJ1-3	TRBV6-2/TRBV6-3	CASSYNSRNTIYF
TRBJ2-3	TRBV5-4	CASSLGGAGGTDTQYF
TRBJ1-3	TRBV6-5	CASSSLQGIGNTIYF
TRBJ2-1	TRBV12-3/TRBV12-4	CASKEPTFNEQFF
TRBJ2-5	TRBV11-1	CASSLGQLTETQYF
TRBJ1-1	TRBV5-4	CASSPLFGRDTEAFF
TRBJ2-3	TRBV7-2	CASSPGLAGGYTQYF
TRBJ1-6	TRBV7-3	CASSLTGQSNSPLHF
TRBJ1-2	TRBV27	CASSWTGRYGYTF
TRBJ2-5	TRBV18	CASSGTSGQQETQYF
TRBJ1-5	TRBV10-2	CASRRGQGNQPQHF
TRBJ2-2	TRBV7-9	CASSSFRTVNTGELFF
TRBJ2-1	TRBV5-6	CASSFSGSSYNEQFF
TRBJ1-2	TRBV6-1	CASSEVVLAGYTF
TRBJ2-1	TRBV4-3	CASSHVANYNEQFF
TRBJ1-5	TRBV19	CASSKPYSNQPQHF
TRBJ2-5	TRBV12-3/TRBV12-4	CASSFGGAETQYF
TRBJ2-1	TRBV4-3	CASSPGTGGWNEQFF
TRBJ1-5	TRBV2	CATQGKSNQPQHF
TRBJ2-1	TRBV2	CASSKELAGGHNEQFF
TRBJ2-1	TRBV5-1	CASSSGAPSLEQFF
TRBJ2-5	TRBV18	CASSPDDGMYF
TRBJ1-1	TRBV5-4	CASSLRQGRVGTEAFF
TRBJ1-3	TRBV30	CAWSFGAGVGNTIYF
TRBJ1-3	TRBV7-2	CASSLGQGDTIYF
TRBJ1-1	TRBV18	CASSPPGTGGRITEAFF
TRBJ1-2	TRBV5-1	CASSASGTGVGYTF